The clone carrying this T cell receptor beta chain has only one observation. Trimming removed 4 bases from V and 5 bases from J, with 9 bases in between. The CDR3 has 12 residues. Germline CDR1 and CDR2: SEHNR and FQNEAQ (reference sequence). Measured with immunoSEQ multiplex PCR; TCRdb has only the in-frame clones, and not every one. The sample consists of roughly 20,000 clones, 65% to 85% of them appearing once. After autologous stem cell transplantation all patients relapsed, and prior brentuximab vedotin exposure differed between cohorts. The data are from a study of PD-1 blockade in classical Hodgkin lymphoma.

The sample in question was peripheral blood mononuclear cells (PBMCs), obtained at baseline. The chain carries TRBV7-9 and TRBJ2-7; D unresolved. This sequence originates from a human donor with classical Hodgkin lymphoma. This CDR3 is CASSSLANEQYF. CDR3 nucleotide sequence: TGTGCCAGCAGCTCTCTTGCGAACGAGCAGTACTTC.